What follows are 20 T cell receptor beta chains derived from one specimen sequenced in a study of radiation and T cells in renal cell carcinoma. Time point in this sample: baseline pretreatment blood. Treatment specified: 15 Gy SBRT to primary tumor, nephrectomy 4 weeks later. Clones were read by immunoSEQ multiplex PCR, and TCRdb kept only the in-frame ones, dropping some. The data contain around 140,000 clones, approximately 87% of them seen just once; the ten biggest clones take up approximately 24%. This material consisted of blood, taken from a patient whose treatment included radiotherapy and nephrectomy. Receptors originate from a woman aged 50 to 65 with renal cell carcinoma.

The count of this clone is one. The chain recombines TRBV6-5 with TRBJ2-1; D unclear. The CDR3 is 11 residues long. V was pared by 4 bases and J by 9 bases, with 7 bases between. Per the germline V gene, CDR1 is MNHEY and CDR2 is SVGAGI. CDR3 sequence: CASSSLGEQFF. CDR3 DNA sequence: TGTGCCAGCAGTTCCCTCGGTGAGCAGTTCTTC.

This clone is a singleton in its sample. The chain joins TRBV30 to TRBJ2-3, with TRBD1 identical over 7 bases. V lost 1 base and J lost 3; bases outside the gene matches: 4. CDR3 length equals 14 residues. In germline, CDR1 is GTSNPN, CDR2 SVGIG (reference sequence). The CDR3 nucleotides read TGTGCCTGGAGTGGAGACAGGGTGACAGATACGCAGTATTTT. Translation gives CAWSGDRVTDTQYF.

The V gene is TRBV5-1, the J gene TRBJ2-1; tentatively, D is TRBD2 (5 bases). Germline assignment: CDR1 SGHRS and CDR2 YFSETQ. V lost 3 bases to trimming and J lost 5 bases, with 12 bases between them. This CDR3 region has 14 residues. CDR3: CASSYGNEDNEQFF. CDR3 in DNA: TGCGCCAGCAGCTACGGGAACGAGGACAATGAGCAGTTCTTC.

This chain joins TRBV7-9 and TRBJ1-2; possible D gene TRBD1, 5 bases. CDR1 is SEHNR and CDR2 is FQNEAQ in the germline V gene (reference sequence). Deletions cut 7 bases from V and 7 bases from J, with 13 bases between. The CDR3 spans 12 residues. The CDR3 nucleotides are TGTGCCAGCATCCGAAGCGGGGGTGGCTACACCTTC. Its protein product is CASIRSGGGYTF.

CDR3 sequence reads: CASSRPPSGDEPQHF. CDR3 in DNA: TGTGCCAGCAGCCGGCCTCCGAGCGGGGATGAACCCCAGCATTTT. The gene calls are TRBV28 and TRBJ1-5, with D uncertain. V shed 6 bases and J shed 10 bases, with 22 bases lying between them. The CDR3 has 15 residues. CDR1 and CDR2 from the germline V gene are MDHEN and SYDVKM.

The chain couples TRBV6-6 to TRBJ1-1, with D possibly matching TRBD1 (5 bases). The ends were cut back, 6 bases at V and 6 bases at J, with 8 bases in the middle. This CDR3 contains 11 residues. Germline V CDR1 and CDR2: MNHNY, SVGAGI (reference sequence). This CDR3 reads CASRPGPEAFF. In DNA form, the CDR3 reads TGTGCCAGCAGGCCAGGGCCTGAAGCTTTCTTT.

This clone has a single count. This chain connects TRBV7-2 to TRBJ2-3; no firm D call. The V end was cut by 5 bases, the J end by 6 bases, with 12 bases between. The CDR3 loop spans 13 amino acids. From germline, CDR1 is SGHTA and CDR2 FQGNSA. CDR3: CASSLLRWDTQYF. The CDR3 DNA reads as TGTGCCAGCAGCCTCTTGAGGTGGGATACGCAGTATTTT.

The V gene is TRBV5-6, the J gene TRBJ2-7, with D uncertain. CDR3 length: 11 residues. Germline lookup yields CDR1 SGHDT and CDR2 YYEEEE. Trimming shortened V by 3 bases and J by 4 bases, and 5 bases separated the two germline ends. CDR3 loop: CASSSVYEQYF. The CDR3 bases are TGTGCCAGCAGCTCCGTGTACGAGCAGTACTTC.

The chain is built from TRBV18 and TRBJ1-5, with D perhaps TRBD1 (5 bases). The germline CDR1 and CDR2 sequences are KGHSH and LQKENI. CDR3 size: 16 residues. Trimming pared 6 bases from V and 5 bases from J, leaving 20 bases between. In DNA form, the CDR3 reads TGTGCCAGCTCCACCCTGGGGGGGTCCCAGGATCAGCCCCAGCATTTT. It translates to CASSTLGGSQDQPQHF.

The table lists this clone with a count of one. V and J are TRBV9 and TRBJ2-3; 9 bases are shared with TRBD2. In germline, CDR1 is SGDLS, CDR2 YYNGEE. Germline trimming cut 3 bases from V and 3 bases from J; bases unmatched to any gene: 2. The CDR3 extends over 14 amino acids. CDR3 amino acids: CASSEGLATDTQYF. The CDR3 DNA reads as TGTGCCAGCAGCGAAGGACTAGCGACAGATACGCAGTATTTT. The full variable domain, rest sourced from reference TRBV9 and TRBJ2-3, is DSGVTQTPKHLITATGQRVTLRCSPRSGDLSVYWYQQSLDQGLQFLIQYYNGEERAKGNILERFSAQQFPDLHSELNLSSLELGDSALYFCASSEGLATDTQYFGPGTRLTVL.

This chain uses TRBV4-3 with TRBJ2-1; D not certain. The CDR3 contains 14 residues. V lost 0 bases to trimming and J lost 3 bases, with 6 bases between them. Germline V gene data show CDR1 as LGHNA and CDR2 as YSLEER. The CDR3 spells CASSQEPDYNEQFF. CDR3 coding DNA: TGCGCCAGCAGCCAAGAACCGGACTACAATGAGCAGTTCTTC.

This clone was recorded only once. The J gene is TRBJ2-3, the V gene TRBV10-3, with D perhaps matching TRBD1 (6 bases). CDR1 and CDR2 (germline): ENHRY, SYGVKD. With 7 bases removed from V and 0 bases from J, the gap between germline ends came to 11 bases. There are 14 residues in the CDR3. CDR3 sequence (DNA): TGTGCCATCAAGGGGGAGTTAAGCACAGATACGCAGTATTTT. Translating gives CAIKGELSTDTQYF.

This clone showed up just once. V usage is TRBV27 and J usage is TRBJ1-2; D uncertain. Trimming removed 4 bases at V and 4 bases at J, with 10 bases between. The V gene's germline CDR1 is MNHEY and CDR2 SMNVEV (reference sequence). There are 13 residues in the CDR3. CDR3 sequence reads: CASSSRVLYGYTF. CDR3 coding DNA: TGTGCCAGCAGTTCCCGGGTCCTCTATGGCTACACCTTC.

This clone appeared a few times. The J gene is TRBJ1-1, the V gene TRBV30; no firm D call. CDR1 and CDR2 from the germline V gene are GTSNPN and SVGIG (reference sequence). V was pared by 3 bases and J by 1 base, with 12 bases between. This CDR3 has 14 residues. CDR3 sequence: CAWRALVTNTEAFF. CDR3 coding DNA: TGTGCCTGGAGGGCCCTAGTGACGAACACTGAAGCTTTCTTT.

This clone was seen more than once but under ten times. J is TRBJ1-5 and V is TRBV28, with D unresolved. Trimming took 7 bases from V and 4 from J, leaving 20 bases between them. Germline loops: CDR1 MDHEN, CDR2 SYDVKM. The CDR3 sequence is 16 residues long. The CDR3 DNA is TGTGCCAGCATCAGTGGAGGATTTACGGGGAATCAGCCCCAGCATTTT. This gives the protein CASISGGFTGNQPQHF.

The chain uses TRBV10-2 and TRBJ1-5; tentative D call: TRBD1 (5 bases). CDR1 and CDR2 (germline): WSHSY, SAAADI. The V and J ends lost 6 bases and 2 bases respectively, with 17 bases between them. This CDR3 is 16 amino acids long. The CDR3: CASSIGLGEGNQPQHF. DNA for the CDR3: TGCGCCAGCAGCATCGGACTGGGGGAGGGCAATCAGCCCCAGCATTTT.

The genes are TRBV4-1 and TRBJ1-3; 10 positions agree with TRBD1. Germline-derived CDR1 and CDR2 are MGHRA and YSYEKL. CDR3 length equals 16 residues. After removal of 1 base from V and 4 bases from J, the junction contained 4 bases not matched to a gene. The CDR3 nucleotides are TGCGCCAGCAGCCAAGGACAGGGGGCCGAAGGAAACACCATATATTTT. This encodes CASSQGQGAEGNTIYF.

The chain recombines TRBV10-3 with TRBJ1-5; possible D gene TRBD1, 6 bases. The V gene lost 3 bases and the J gene lost 7 bases, with 10 bases spanning the gap. Looked up from germline, CDR1 is ENHRY and CDR2 is SYGVKD. The CDR3 contains 13 residues. Here the CDR3 DNA reads TGTGCCATCAGTGATGACAGGACCCAGCCCCAGCATTTT. Translated: CAISDDRTQPQHF.

V and J are TRBV28 and TRBJ2-7; 10 bases match TRBD1. V dropped 3 bases and J dropped 13; count of bases not matched to a gene: 9. Germline CDR1 and CDR2: MDHEN and SYDVKM. The length of the CDR3 is 13 residues. CDR3 sequence reads: CASSLQDRGSSYF. In DNA form, the CDR3 reads TGTGCCAGCAGTTTGCAGGACAGGGGGTCTAGTTACTTC.

The genes are TRBV5-1 and TRBJ1-1, with D tentatively TRBD1 (5 bases). The V gene lost 0 bases and the J gene lost 2 bases, with 8 bases spanning the gap. Germline CDR1 SGHRS, CDR2 YFSETQ. CDR3 length: 14 amino acids. The CDR3 here is CASSLVGGNTEAFF. For the CDR3, the DNA is TGCGCCAGCAGCTTGGTGGGGGGAAACACTGAAGCTTTCTTT.